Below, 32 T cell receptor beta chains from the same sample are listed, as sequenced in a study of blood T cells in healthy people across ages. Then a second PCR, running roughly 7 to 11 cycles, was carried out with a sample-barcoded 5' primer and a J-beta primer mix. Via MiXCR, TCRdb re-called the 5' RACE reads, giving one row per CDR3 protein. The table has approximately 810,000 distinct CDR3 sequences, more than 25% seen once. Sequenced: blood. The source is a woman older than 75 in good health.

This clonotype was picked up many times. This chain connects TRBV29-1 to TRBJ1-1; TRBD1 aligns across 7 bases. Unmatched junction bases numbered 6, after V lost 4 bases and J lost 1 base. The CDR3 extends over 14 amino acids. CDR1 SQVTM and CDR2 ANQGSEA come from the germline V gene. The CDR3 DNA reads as TGCAGCGTTGTCGGAGGGGGCAAGAACACTGAAGCTTTCTTT. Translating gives CSVVGGGKNTEAFF.

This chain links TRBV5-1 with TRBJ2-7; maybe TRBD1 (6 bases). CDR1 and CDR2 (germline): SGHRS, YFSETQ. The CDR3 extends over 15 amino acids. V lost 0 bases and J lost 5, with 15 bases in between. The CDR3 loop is CASSLVFRQGHEQYF. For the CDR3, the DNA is TGCGCCAGCAGCTTGGTCTTTAGGCAGGGGCACGAGCAGTACTTC.

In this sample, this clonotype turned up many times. The CDR3 nucleotides are TGCAGCGTTGAAGACCGCGGGTCCAAAAACATTCAGTACTTC. Translation gives CSVEDRGSKNIQYF. The rearrangement uses TRBV29-1 and TRBJ2-4, with D perhaps matching TRBD2 (5 bases). CDR1 and CDR2 (germline): SQVTM, ANQGSEA. The CDR3 covers 14 residues. V was clipped by 0 bases and J by 2 bases, with 8 bases between them.

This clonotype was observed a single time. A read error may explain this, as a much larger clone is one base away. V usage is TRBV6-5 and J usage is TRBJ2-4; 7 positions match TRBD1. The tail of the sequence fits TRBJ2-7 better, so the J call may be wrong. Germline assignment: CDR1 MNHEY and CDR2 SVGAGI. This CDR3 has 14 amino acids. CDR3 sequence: CASSSTGWGYEQYF. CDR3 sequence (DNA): TGTGCCAGCTCCTCGACAGGGTGGGGCTACGAGCAGTACTTC.

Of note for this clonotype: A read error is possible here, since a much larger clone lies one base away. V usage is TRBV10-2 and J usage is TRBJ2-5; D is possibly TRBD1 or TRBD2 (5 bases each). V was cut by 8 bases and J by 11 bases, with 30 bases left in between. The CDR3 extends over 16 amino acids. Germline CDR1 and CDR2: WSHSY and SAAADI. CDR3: CASAIIVRERKNTQYF. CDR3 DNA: TGCGCCAGCGCGATAATAGTCAGGGAGAGAAAAAACACTCAGTACTTC.

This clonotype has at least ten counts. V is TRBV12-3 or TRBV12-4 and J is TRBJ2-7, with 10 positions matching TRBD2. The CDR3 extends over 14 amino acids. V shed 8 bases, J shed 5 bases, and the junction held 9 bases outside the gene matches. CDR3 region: CASRASGGSNEQYF. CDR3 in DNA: TGTGCCAGCCGAGCTAGCGGGGGTTCCAACGAGCAGTACTTC.

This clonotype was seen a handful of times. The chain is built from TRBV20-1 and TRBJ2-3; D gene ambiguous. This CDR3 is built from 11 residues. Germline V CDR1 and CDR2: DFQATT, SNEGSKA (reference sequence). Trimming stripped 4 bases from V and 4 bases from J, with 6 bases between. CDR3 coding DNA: TGCAGTGCTATTAGGGCAGATACGCAGTATTTT. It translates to CSAIRADTQYF.

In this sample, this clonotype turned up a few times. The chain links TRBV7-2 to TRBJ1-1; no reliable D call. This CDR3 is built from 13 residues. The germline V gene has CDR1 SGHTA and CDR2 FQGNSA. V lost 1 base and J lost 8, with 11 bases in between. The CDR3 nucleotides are TGTGCCAGCAGCTTAGTTCGCTCAAAAGAAGCTTTCTTT. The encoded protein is CASSLVRSKEAFF.

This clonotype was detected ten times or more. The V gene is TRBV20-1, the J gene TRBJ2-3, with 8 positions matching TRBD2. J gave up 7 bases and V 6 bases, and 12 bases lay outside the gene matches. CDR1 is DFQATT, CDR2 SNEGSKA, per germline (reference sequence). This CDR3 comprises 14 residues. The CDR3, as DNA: TGCAGTGCCGATCAAAGCGGGGGTACAAATACGCAGTATTTT. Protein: CSADQSGGTNTQYF.

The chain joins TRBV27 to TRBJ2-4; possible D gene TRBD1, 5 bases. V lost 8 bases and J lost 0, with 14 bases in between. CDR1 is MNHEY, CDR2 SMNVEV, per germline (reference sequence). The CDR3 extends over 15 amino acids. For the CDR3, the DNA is TGTGCCAGCTTACCAACCAGGGAAGCCAAAAACATTCAGTACTTC. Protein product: CASLPTREAKNIQYF.

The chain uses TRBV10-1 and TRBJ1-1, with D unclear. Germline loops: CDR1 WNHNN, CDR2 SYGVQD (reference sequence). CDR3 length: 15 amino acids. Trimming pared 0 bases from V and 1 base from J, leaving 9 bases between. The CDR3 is CASSESKEGNTEAFF. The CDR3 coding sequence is TGCGCCAGCAGTGAGTCGAAGGAGGGGAACACTGAAGCTTTCTTT.

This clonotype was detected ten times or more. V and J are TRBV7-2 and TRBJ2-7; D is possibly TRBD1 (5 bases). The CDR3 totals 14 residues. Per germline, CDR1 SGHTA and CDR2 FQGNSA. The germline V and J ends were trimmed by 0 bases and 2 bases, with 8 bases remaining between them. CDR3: CASSLAGQAYEQYF. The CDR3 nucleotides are TGTGCCAGCAGCTTAGCGGGGCAGGCCTACGAGCAGTACTTC.

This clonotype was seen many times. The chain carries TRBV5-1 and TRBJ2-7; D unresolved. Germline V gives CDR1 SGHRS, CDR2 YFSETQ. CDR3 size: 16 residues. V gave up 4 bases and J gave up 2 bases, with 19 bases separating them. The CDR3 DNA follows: TGCGCCAGCAGCCCGTCGAGTGGCAACAGAGCCTACGAGCAGTACTTC. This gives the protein CASSPSSGNRAYEQYF. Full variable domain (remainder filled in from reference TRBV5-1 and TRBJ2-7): KAGVTQTPRYLIKTRGQQVTLSCSPISGHRSVSWYQQTPGQGLQFLFEYFSETQRNKGNFPGRFSGRQFSNSRSEMNVSTLELGDSALYLCASSPSSGNRAYEQYFGPGTRLTVT.

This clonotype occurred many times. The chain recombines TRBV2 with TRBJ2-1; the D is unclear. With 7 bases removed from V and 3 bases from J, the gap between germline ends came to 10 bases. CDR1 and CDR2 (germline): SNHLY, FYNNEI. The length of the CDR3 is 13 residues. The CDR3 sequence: CASKTTHYNEQFF. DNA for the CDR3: TGTGCCAGCAAGACCACCCACTACAATGAGCAGTTCTTC.

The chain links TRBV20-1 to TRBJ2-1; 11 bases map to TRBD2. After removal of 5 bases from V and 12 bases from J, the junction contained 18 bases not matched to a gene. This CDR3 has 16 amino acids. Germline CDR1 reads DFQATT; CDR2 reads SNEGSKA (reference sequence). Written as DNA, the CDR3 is TGCAGTGCTCCCCTCGATACTAGCGGGAGTCAGGTACGGCAGTTCTTC. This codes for CSAPLDTSGSQVRQFF.

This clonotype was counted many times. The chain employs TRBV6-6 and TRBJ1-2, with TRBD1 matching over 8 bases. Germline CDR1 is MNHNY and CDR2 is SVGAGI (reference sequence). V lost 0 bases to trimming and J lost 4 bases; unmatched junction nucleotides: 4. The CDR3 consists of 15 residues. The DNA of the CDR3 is TGTGCCAGCAGTTACTCACAGGGGGGGACCTATGGCTACACCTTC. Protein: CASSYSQGGTYGYTF.

The CDR3 coding sequence is TGTGCCAGCAGCTTAACGACAGCTTCCTACGAGCAGTACTTC. It translates to CASSLTTASYEQYF. This sequence joins TRBV11-3 and TRBJ2-7; D perhaps matches TRBD1 (5 bases). Per the germline V gene, CDR1 is SGHNT and CDR2 is YENEEA. The V gene lost 2 bases and the J gene lost 1 base, with 9 bases spanning the gap. The CDR3 sequence is 14 residues long.

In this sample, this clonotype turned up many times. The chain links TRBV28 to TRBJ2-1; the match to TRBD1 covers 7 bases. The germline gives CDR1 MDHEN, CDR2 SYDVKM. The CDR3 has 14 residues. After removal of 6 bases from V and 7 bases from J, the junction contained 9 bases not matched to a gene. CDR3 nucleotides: TGTGCCAGCAGGAGGGGGCTAAGTGGGAATGAGCAGTTCTTC. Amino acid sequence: CASRRGLSGNEQFF.

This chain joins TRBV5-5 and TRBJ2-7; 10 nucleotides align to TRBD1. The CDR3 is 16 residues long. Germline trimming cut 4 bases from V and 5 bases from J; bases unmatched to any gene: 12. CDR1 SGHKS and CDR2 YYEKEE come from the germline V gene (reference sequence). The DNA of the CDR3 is TGTGCCAGCAGCGCACTATCGGGACAGGGGTACCACGAGCAGTACTTC. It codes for CASSALSGQGYHEQYF.

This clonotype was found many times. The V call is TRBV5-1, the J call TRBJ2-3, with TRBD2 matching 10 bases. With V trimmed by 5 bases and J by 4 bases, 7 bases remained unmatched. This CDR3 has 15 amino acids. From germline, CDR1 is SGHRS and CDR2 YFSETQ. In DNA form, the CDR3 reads TGCGCCAGCAGACGAAGCGGGGGGGGCCCAGATACGCAGTATTTT. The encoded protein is CASRRSGGGPDTQYF.

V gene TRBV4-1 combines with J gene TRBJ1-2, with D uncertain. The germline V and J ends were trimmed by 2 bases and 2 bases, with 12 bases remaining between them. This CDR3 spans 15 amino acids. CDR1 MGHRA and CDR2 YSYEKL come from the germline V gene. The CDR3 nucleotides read TGCGCCAGCAGCCAACCCACGGGCCCAAACTATGGCTACACCTTC. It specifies CASSQPTGPNYGYTF.

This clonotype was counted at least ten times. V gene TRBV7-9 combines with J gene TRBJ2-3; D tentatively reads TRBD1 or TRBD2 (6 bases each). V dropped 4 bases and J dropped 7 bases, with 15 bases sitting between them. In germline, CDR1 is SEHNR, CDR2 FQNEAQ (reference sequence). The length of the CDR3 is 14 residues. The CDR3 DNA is TGTGCCAGCAGCTCCCGAGGGGGGCCGAATACGCAGTATTTT. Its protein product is CASSSRGGPNTQYF.

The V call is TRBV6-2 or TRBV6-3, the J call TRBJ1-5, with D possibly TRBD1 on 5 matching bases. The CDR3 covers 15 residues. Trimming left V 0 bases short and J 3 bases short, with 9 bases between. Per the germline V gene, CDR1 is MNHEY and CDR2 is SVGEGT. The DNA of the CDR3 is TGTGCCAGCAGTTACTCGGACAACTTCAATCAGCCCCAGCATTTT. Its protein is CASSYSDNFNQPQHF.

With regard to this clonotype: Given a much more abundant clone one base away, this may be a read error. Here the CDR3 reads CASSRPPGGYGYTF. CDR3 DNA sequence: TGTGCCAGCAGCCGGCCGCCCGGGGGATACGGCTACACCTTC. The rearrangement links TRBV11-2 to TRBJ1-2, with D tentatively TRBD1 (5 bases). The V gene lost 5 bases and the J gene lost 8 bases, with 18 bases spanning the gap. Germline loops: CDR1 SGHAT, CDR2 FQNNGV. The CDR3 consists of 14 residues.

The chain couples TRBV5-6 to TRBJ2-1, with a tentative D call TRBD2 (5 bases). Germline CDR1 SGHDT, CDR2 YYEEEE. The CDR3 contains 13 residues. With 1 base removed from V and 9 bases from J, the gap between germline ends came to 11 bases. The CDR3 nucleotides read TGTGCCAGCAGCTTGCCTCGACGGGGTGAGCAGTTCTTC. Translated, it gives CASSLPRRGEQFF.

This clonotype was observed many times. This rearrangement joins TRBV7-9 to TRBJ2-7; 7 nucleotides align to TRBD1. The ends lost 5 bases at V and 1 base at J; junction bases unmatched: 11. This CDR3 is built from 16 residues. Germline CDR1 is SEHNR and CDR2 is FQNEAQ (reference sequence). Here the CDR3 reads CASSPRRDSPSYEQYF. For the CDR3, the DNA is TGTGCCAGCAGCCCCCGCCGGGACAGCCCGTCCTACGAGCAGTACTTC.

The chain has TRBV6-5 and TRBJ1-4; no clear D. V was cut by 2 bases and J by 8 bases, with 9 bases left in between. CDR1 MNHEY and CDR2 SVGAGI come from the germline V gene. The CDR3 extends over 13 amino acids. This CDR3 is CASSYDGREKLFF. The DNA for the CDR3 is TGTGCCAGCAGTTACGATGGAAGGGAAAAACTGTTTTTT.

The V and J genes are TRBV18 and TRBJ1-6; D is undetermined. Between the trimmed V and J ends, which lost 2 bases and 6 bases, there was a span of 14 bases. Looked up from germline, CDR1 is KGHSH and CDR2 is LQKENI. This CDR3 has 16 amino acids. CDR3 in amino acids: CASSPATSPGNSPLHF. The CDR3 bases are TGTGCCAGCTCACCAGCTACATCCCCCGGTAATTCACCCCTCCACTTT.

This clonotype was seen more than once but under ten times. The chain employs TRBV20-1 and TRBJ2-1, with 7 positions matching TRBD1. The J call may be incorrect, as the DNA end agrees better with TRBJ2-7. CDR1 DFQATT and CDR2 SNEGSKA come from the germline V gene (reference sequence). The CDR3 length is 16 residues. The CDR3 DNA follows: TGCAGTGCGGAAGAACAGGGGACGAGCTCCTACAATGAGCAGTACTTC. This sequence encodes CSAEEQGTSSYNEQYF.

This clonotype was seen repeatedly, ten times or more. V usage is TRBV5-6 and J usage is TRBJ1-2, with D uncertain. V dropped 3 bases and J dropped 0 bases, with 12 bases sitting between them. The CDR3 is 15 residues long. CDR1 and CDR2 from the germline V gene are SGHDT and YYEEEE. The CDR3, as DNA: TGTGCCAGCAGCTCGGACCCTTCTTCTAACTATGGCTACACCTTC. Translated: CASSSDPSSNYGYTF.

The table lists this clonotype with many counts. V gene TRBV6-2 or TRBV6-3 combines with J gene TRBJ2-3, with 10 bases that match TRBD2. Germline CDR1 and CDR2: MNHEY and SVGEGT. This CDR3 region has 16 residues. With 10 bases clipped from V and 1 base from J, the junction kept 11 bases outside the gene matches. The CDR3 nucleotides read TGTGCCATCGGGCTGAACCTAGCGGGGGGCACAGATACGCAGTATTTT. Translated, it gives CAIGLNLAGGTDTQYF.

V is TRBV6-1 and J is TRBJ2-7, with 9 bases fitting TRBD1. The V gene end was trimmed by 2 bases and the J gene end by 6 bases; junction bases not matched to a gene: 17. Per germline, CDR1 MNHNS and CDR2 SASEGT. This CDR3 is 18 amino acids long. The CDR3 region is CASSEKGGRQGGRTEQYF. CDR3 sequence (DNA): TGTGCCAGCAGTGAAAAGGGGGGTAGACAGGGGGGTCGGACCGAGCAGTACTTC.